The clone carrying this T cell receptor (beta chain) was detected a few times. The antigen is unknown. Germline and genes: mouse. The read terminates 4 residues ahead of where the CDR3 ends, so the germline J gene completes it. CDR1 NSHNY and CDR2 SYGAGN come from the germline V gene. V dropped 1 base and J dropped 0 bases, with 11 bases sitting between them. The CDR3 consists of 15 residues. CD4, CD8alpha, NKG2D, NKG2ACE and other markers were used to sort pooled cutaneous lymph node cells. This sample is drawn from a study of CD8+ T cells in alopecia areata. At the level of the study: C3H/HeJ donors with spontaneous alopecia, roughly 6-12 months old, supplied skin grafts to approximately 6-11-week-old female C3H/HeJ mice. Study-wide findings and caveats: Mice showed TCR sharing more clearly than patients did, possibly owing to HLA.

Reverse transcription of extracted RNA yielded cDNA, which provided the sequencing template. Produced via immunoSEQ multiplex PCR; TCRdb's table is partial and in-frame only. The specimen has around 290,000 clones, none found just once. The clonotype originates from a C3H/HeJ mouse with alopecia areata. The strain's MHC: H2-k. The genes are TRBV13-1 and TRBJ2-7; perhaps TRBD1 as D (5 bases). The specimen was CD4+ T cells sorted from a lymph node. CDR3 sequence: CASSDTGHSSYEQYF. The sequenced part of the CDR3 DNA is TGTGCCAGCAGTGATACAGGACATAGCTCCTAT.